This TCR beta chain is from a study of blood T cell repertoires in COVID-19. The data were produced by immunoSEQ multiplex PCR, yet TCRdb's version contains in-frame clones alone and is incomplete. The sample shows some 240,000 clones, approximately 79% of them seen only once. V lost 6 bases, J lost 0 bases, and 14 bases lay in between. Germline V CDR1 and CDR2: MDHEN, SYDVKM. The CDR3 has 15 amino acids. The clonotype comes from a man aged 25 to 40 with acute COVID-19. The J gene is TRBJ1-2, the V gene TRBV28, with unresolved D. The sequenced sample was PBMCs or T cells enriched from blood (not recorded which). Here the CDR3 DNA reads TGTGCCAGCAGACCGGAGGGCAGATCTAACTATGGCTACACCTTC. Translated: CASRPEGRSNYGYTF.